This T cell receptor beta chain was identified in a study of post-analysis software for immune sequencing data. Prepared TCR beta cDNA libraries contained unique molecular identifiers. Each CDR3 protein gets one entry after TCRdb re-called the PCR reads with MiXCR. The data hold some 690,000 distinct CDR3 sequences, with 55% to 70% observed a single time. Overall study findings and caveats: In patients, TRBV5-6, TRBV5-1 and TRBV20-1 belonged to roughly 5 TRBV segments found more frequently than in controls.

CDR1 LGHNA and CDR2 YNFKEQ come from the germline V gene. After removal of 2 bases from V and 4 bases from J, the junction contained 4 bases not matched to a gene. The CDR3 has 14 residues. About this clonotype itself: What it binds is unknown.

The chain is built from TRBV4-2 and TRBJ1-1, with TRBD1 identical over 7 bases. Sequencing was performed on blood. The TCR was taken from a girl aged 2 to 10 with multiple sclerosis. The CDR3 DNA follows: TGTGCCAGCAGCCAAACACAGGGGAGCACTGAAGCTTTCTTT. Residues: CASSQTQGSTEAFF.